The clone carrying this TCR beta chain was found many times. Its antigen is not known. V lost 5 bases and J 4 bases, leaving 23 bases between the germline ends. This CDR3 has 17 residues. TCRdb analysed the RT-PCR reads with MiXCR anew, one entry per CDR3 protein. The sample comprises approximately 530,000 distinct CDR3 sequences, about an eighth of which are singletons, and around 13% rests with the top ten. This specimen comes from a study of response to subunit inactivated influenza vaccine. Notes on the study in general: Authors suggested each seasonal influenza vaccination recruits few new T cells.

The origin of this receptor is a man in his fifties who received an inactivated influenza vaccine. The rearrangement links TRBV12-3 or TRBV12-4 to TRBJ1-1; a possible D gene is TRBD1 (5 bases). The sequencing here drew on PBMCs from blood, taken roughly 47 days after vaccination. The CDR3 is CASSRRGSATGFTEAFF. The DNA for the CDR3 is TGTGCCAGCAGTCGGCGGGGGAGTGCGACGGGGTTCACTGAAGCTTTCTTT.